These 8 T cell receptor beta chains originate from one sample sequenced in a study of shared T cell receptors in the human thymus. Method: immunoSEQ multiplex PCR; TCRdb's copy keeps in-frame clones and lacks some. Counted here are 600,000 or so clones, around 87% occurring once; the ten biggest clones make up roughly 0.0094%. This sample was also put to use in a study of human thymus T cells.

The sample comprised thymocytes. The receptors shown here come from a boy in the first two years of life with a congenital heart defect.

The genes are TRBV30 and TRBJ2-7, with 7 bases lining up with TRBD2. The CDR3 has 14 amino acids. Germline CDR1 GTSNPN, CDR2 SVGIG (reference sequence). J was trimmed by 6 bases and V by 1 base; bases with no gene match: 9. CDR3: CAWSASGIFFEQYF. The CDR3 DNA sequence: TGTGCCTGGAGTGCGAGCGGGATTTTTTTCGAGCAGTACTTC.

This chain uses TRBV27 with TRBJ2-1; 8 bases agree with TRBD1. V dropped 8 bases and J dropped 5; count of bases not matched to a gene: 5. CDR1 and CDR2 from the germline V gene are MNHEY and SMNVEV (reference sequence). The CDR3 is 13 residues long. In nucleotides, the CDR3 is TGTGCCAGCGGAACGGGACAGGACAATGAGCAGTTCTTC. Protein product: CASGTGQDNEQFF.

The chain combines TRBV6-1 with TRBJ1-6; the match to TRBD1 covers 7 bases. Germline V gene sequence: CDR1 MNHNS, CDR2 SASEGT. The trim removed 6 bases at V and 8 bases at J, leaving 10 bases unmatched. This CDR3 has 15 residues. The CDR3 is CASSENRGRDSPLHF. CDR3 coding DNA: TGTGCCAGCAGCGAGAACAGGGGAAGAGATTCACCCCTCCACTTT.

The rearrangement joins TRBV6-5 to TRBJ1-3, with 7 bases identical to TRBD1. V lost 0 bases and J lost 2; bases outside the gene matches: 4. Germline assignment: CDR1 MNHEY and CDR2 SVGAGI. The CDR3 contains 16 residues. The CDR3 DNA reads TGTGCCAGCAGTTACTCGAGGGGGCGACCTGGAAACACCATATATTTT. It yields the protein CASSYSRGRPGNTIYF.

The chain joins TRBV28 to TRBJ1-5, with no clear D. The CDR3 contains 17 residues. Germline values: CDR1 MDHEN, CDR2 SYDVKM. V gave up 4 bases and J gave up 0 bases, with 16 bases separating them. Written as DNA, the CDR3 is TGTGCCAGCAGTTCCTTCCACGAGGTATATAGCAATCAGCCCCAGCATTTT. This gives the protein CASSSFHEVYSNQPQHF. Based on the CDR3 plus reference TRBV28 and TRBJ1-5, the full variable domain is DVKVTQSSRYLVKRTGEKVFLECVQDMDHENMFWYRQDPGLGLRLIYFSYDVKMKEKGDIPEGYSVSREKKERFSLILESASTNQTSMYLCASSSFHEVYSNQPQHFGDGTRLSIL.

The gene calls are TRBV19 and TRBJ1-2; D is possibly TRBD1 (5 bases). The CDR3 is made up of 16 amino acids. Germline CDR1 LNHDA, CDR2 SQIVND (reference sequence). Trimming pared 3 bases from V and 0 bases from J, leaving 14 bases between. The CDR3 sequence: CASSITLGRANYGYTF. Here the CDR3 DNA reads TGTGCCAGTAGTATCACCCTTGGCAGGGCTAACTATGGCTACACCTTC.

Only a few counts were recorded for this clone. CDR3 in DNA: TGTGCCAGTCTTTGTCTACAGGGGTCGGGCACCGGGGAGCTGTTTTTT. Translating it yields CASLCLQGSGTGELFF. V is TRBV19 and J is TRBJ2-2, with 7 bases fitting TRBD1. Germline loops: CDR1 LNHDA, CDR2 SQIVND (reference sequence). The CDR3 contains 16 residues. V shed 8 bases, J shed 4 bases, and the junction held 13 bases outside the gene matches.

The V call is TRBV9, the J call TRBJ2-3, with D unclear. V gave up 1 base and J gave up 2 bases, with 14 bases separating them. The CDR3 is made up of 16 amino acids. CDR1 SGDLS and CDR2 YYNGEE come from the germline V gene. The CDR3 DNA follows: TGTGCCAGCAGCGTACGCGGAAAAATACACACAGATACGCAGTATTTT. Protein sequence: CASSVRGKIHTDTQYF.